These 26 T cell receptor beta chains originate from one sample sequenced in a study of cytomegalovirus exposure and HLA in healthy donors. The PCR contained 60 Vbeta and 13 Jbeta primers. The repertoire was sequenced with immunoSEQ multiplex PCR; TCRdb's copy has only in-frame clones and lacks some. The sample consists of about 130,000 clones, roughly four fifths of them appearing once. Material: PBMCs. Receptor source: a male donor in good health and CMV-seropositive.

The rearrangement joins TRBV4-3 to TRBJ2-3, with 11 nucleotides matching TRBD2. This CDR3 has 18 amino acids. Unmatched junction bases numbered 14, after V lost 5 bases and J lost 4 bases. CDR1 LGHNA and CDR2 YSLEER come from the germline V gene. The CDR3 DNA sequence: TGCGCCAGCAGCAAGGGGCTAGCGGGAGGCCTTGGCCCAGATACGCAGTATTTT. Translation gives CASSKGLAGGLGPDTQYF.

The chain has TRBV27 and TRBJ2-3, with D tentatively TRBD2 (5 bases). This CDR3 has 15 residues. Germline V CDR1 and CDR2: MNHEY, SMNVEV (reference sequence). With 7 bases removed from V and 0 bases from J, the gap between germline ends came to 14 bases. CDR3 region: CASTQERMSTDTQYF. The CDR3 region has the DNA TGTGCCAGCACCCAGGAGCGGATGAGCACAGATACGCAGTATTTT.

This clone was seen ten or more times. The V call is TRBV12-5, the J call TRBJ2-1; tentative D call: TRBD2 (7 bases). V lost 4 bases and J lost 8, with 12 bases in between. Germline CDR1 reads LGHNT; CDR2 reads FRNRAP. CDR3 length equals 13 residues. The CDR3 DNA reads TGTGCTAGTGGTTCTAGAGGGGGGGATGAGCAGTTCTTC. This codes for CASGSRGGDEQFF.

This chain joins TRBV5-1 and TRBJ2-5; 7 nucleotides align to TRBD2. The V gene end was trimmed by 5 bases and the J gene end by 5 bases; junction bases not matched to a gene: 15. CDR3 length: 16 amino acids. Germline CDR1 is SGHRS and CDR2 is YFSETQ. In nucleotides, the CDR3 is TGCGCCAGCAGACCGAGGAGGGAGGGCCTAGTCGAGACCCAGTACTTC. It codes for CASRPRREGLVETQYF.

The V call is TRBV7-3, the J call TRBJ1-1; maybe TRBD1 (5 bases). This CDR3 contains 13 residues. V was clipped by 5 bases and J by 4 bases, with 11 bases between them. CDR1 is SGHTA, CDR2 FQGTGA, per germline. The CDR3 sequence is CASSVGGLTEAFF. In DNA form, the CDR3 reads TGTGCCAGCAGCGTCGGGGGTCTCACTGAAGCTTTCTTT.

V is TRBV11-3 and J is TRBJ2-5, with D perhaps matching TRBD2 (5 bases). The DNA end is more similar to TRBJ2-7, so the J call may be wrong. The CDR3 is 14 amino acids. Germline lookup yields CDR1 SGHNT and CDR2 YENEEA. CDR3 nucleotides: TGTGCCAGCAGCCCAGGACTCCGACCCTACGAGCAGTACTTC. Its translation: CASSPGLRPYEQYF.

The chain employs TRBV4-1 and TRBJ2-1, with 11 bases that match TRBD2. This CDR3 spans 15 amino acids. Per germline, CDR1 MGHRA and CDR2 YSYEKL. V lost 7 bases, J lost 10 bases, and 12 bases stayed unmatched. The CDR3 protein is CASNHIAGGGVEQFF. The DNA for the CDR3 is TGCGCCAGCAATCACATAGCGGGAGGGGGGGTCGAGCAGTTCTTC.

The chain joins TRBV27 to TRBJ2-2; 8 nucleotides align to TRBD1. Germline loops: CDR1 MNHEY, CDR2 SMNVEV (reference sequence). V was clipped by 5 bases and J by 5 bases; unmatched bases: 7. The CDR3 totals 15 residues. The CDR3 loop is CASSIQGAWTGELFF. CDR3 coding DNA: TGTGCCAGCAGTATCCAGGGGGCCTGGACCGGGGAGCTGTTTTTT.

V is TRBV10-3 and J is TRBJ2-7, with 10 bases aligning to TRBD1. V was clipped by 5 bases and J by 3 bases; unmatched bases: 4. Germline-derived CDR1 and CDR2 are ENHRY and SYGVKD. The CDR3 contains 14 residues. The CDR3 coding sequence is TGTGCCATCAGTTTTGGGACAGGGGTCTACGAGCAGTACTTC. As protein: CAISFGTGVYEQYF.

The CDR3: CASSLGGSEGEQYF. The CDR3 nucleotides are TGTGCCAGCAGCTTAGGCGGTAGCGAAGGCGAGCAGTACTTC. The rearrangement links TRBV11-3 to TRBJ2-7; D is perhaps TRBD2 (5 bases). Per germline, CDR1 SGHNT and CDR2 YENEEA. CDR3 size: 14 residues. The V end lost 1 base, the J end lost 6 bases, and 13 bases lay between the germline ends.

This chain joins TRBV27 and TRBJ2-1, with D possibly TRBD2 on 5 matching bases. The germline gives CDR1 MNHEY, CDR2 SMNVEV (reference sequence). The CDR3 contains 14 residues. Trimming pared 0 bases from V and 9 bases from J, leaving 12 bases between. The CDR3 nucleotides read TGTGCCAGCAGTTTATCGCTCGGACTTCGTGAGCAGTTCTTC. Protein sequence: CASSLSLGLREQFF.

The CDR3 sequence is CASSALKYSDTEAFF. The DNA for the CDR3 is TGTGCCAGCAGTGCCCTCAAATACAGTGACACTGAAGCTTTCTTT. The chain joins TRBV25-1 to TRBJ1-1, with D unclear. Per the germline V gene, CDR1 is MGHDK and CDR2 is SYGVNS. The CDR3 extends over 15 amino acids. Trimming shortened V by 4 bases and J by 3 bases, and 15 bases separated the two germline ends. The complete variable domain, with remaining parts taken from reference TRBV25-1 and TRBJ1-1, reads EADIYQTPRYLVIGTGKKITLECSQTMGHDKMYWYQQDPGMELHLIHYSYGVNSTEKGDLSSESTVSRIRTEHFPLTLESARPSHTSQYLCASSALKYSDTEAFFGQGTRLTVV.

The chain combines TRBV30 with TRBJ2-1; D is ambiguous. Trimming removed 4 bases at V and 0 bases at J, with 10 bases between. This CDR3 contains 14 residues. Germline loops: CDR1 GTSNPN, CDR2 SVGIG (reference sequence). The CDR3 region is CAWNQRSSYNEQFF. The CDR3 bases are TGTGCCTGGAATCAGCGAAGCTCCTACAATGAGCAGTTCTTC.

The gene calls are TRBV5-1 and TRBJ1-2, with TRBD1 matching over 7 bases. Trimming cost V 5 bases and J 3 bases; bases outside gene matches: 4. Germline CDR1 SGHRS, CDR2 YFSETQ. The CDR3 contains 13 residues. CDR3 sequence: CASRPTGDYGYTF. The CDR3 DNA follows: TGCGCCAGCAGGCCCACAGGGGACTATGGCTACACCTTC.

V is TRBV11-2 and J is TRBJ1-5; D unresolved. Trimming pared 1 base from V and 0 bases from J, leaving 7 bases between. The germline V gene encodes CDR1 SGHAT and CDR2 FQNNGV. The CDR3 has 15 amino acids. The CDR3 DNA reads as TGTGCCAGCAGCTTAGGGCAAACTAGCAATCAGCCCCAGCATTTT. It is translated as CASSLGQTSNQPQHF.

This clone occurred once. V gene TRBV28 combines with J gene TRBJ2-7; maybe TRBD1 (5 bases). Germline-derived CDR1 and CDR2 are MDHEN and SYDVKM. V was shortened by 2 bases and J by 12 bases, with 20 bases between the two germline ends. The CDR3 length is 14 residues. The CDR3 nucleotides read TGTGCCAGCAGTTTAAGTCGGCAGGGTGGGCTCTCGTACTTC. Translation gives CASSLSRQGGLSYF.

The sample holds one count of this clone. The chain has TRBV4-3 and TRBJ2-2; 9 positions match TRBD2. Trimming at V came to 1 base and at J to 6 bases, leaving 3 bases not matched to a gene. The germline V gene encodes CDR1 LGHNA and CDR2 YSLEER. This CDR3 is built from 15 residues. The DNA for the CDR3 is TGCGCCAGCAGCCAAGGCGCGGGAGGGGCCGGGGAGCTGTTTTTT. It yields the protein CASSQGAGGAGELFF.

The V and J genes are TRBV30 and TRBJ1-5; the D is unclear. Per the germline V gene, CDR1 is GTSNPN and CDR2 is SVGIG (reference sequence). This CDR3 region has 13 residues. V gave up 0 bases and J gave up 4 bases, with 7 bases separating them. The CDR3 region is CAWSVGVNQPQHF. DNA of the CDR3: TGTGCCTGGAGTGTAGGAGTGAATCAGCCCCAGCATTTT.

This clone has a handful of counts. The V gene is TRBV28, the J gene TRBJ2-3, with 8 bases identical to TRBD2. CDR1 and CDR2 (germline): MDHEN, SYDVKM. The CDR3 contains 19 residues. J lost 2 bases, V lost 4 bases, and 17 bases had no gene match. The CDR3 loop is CASSSRIPIAGYPTDTQYF. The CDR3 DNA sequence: TGTGCCAGCAGTTCCCGAATACCTATAGCGGGATATCCCACAGATACGCAGTATTTT.

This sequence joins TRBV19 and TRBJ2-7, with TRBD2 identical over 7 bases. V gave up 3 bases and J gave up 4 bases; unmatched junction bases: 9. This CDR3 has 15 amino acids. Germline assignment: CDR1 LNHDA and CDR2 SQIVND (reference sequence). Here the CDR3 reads CASSMAASGGYEQYF. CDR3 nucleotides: TGTGCCAGTAGTATGGCTGCTAGCGGAGGGTACGAGCAGTACTTC.

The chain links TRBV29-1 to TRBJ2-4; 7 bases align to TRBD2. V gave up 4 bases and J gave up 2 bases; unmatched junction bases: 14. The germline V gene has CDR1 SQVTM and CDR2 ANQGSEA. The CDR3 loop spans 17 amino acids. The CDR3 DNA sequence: TGCAGCGTTGGGGGGGGGAATAGCCCGAAGCCCAAAAACATTCAGTACTTC. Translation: CSVGGGNSPKPKNIQYF.

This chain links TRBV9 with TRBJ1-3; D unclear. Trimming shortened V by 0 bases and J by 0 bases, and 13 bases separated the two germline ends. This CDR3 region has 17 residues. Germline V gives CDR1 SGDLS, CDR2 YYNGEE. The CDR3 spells CASSVGVSSNSGNTIYF. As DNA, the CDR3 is TGTGCCAGCAGCGTAGGAGTAAGCTCCAACTCTGGAAACACCATATATTTT.

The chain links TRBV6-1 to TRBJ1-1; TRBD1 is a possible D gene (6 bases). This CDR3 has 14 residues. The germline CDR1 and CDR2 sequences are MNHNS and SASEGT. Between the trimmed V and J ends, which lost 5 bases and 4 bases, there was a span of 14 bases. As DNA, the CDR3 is TGTGCCAGCAGTCCAACAGGGATGGGCACTGAAGCTTTCTTT. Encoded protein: CASSPTGMGTEAFF.

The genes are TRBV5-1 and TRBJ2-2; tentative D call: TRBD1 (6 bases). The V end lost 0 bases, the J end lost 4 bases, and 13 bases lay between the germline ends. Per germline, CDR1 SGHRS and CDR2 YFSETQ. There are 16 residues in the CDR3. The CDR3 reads CASSLVGGPSTGELFF. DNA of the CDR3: TGCGCCAGCAGCTTGGTTGGGGGCCCTTCCACCGGGGAGCTGTTTTTT.

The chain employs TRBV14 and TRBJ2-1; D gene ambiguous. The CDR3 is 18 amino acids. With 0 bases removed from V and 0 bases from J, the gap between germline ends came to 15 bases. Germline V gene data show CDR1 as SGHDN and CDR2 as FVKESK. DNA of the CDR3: TGTGCCAGCAGCCAAGAACTGGGCTTGGATCCCTCCTACAATGAGCAGTTCTTC. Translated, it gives CASSQELGLDPSYNEQFF.

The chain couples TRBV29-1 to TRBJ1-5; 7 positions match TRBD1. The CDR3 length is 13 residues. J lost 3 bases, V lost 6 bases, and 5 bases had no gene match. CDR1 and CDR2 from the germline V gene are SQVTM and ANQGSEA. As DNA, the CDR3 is TGCAGCGTATTGACAGGGCACAATCAGCCCCAGCATTTT. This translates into CSVLTGHNQPQHF.